Presented here are 12 T cell receptor beta chains from one specimen sequenced in a study of cytomegalovirus exposure and HLA in healthy donors. The PCR employed 60 Vbeta primers together with 13 Jbeta primers. The protocol was immunoSEQ multiplex PCR, while the TCRdb copy is restricted to in-frame clones and leaves out a portion. The table records 100,000 to 150,000 clones, 60% to 85% of them present only once. Sequences were obtained from PBMCs. All receptors derive from a female donor in good health and CMV-seropositive.

The chain joins TRBV5-4 to TRBJ2-7; TRBD1 matches 11 bases. The CDR3 consists of 14 residues. Germline V gene data show CDR1 as SGHNT and CDR2 as YYREEE (reference sequence). The V segment lost 4 bases and the J segment 6 bases; nucleotides outside the gene matches: 6. In DNA form, the CDR3 reads TGTGCCAGCAGCAGGACCGGGACAGGGGGCGAGCAGTACTTC. This gives the protein CASSRTGTGGEQYF. Looking up the rest from reference TRBV5-4 and TRBJ2-7 gives the full variable domain: ETGVTQSPTHLIKTRGQQVTLRCSSQSGHNTVSWYQQALGQGPQFIFQYYREEENGRGNFPPRFSGLQFPNYSSELNVNALELDDSALYLCASSRTGTGGEQYFGPGTRLTVT.

The V call is TRBV25-1, the J call TRBJ2-1; perhaps TRBD2 as D (5 bases). Germline V gene data show CDR1 as MGHDK and CDR2 as SYGVNS. The CDR3 contains 17 residues. The V gene lost 8 bases and the J gene lost 10 bases, with 30 bases spanning the gap. CDR3 nucleotides: TGTGCCAGCTTCGAGGGTAATTCCGCCGGGTCCCTCGGGGAGCAGTTCTTC. It yields the protein CASFEGNSAGSLGEQFF.

The chain recombines TRBV2 with TRBJ1-6, with no clear D. V was shortened by 3 bases and J by 6 bases, with 12 bases between the two germline ends. Per germline, CDR1 SNHLY and CDR2 FYNNEI. This CDR3 spans 15 amino acids. CDR3 nucleotides: TGTGCCAGCAGTGATTTGGGAGGTGGTAATTCACCCCTCCACTTT. Translating gives CASSDLGGGNSPLHF.

The chain is built from TRBV9 and TRBJ2-3; 7 bases are a match to TRBD2. After removal of 2 bases from V and 0 bases from J, the junction contained 6 bases not matched to a gene. This CDR3 is built from 16 residues. Germline V lookup: CDR1 SGDLS, CDR2 YYNGEE. The CDR3 DNA reads TGTGCCAGCAGCGTCCTAGCGGACCTAAGCACAGATACGCAGTATTTT. Protein: CASSVLADLSTDTQYF.

The V and J genes are TRBV5-1 and TRBJ1-5, with TRBD1 matching over 8 bases. The CDR3 is 16 amino acids. The V gene end was trimmed by 4 bases and the J gene end by 3 bases; junction bases not matched to a gene: 9. CDR1 is SGHRS and CDR2 is YFSETQ in the germline V gene. DNA for the CDR3: TGCGCCAGCAGCCTTATTGGGACAGGCTACAATCAGCCCCAGCATTTT. As protein: CASSLIGTGYNQPQHF.

The chain links TRBV18 to TRBJ1-1, with D possibly TRBD1 on 5 matching bases. Germline V gene data show CDR1 as KGHSH and CDR2 as LQKENI. V was clipped by 3 bases and J by 1 base, with 9 bases between them. The CDR3 length is 14 residues. CDR3 sequence: CASSPVTANTEAFF. The CDR3 DNA reads TGTGCCAGCTCACCTGTGACAGCGAACACTGAAGCTTTCTTT.

The chain employs TRBV30 and TRBJ2-5, with D uncertain. V was cut by 0 bases and J by 5 bases, with 16 bases left in between. This CDR3 spans 15 amino acids. The germline gives CDR1 GTSNPN, CDR2 SVGIG (reference sequence). The CDR3 DNA is TGTGCCTGGAGTGTTGGTAAGGTAGCTGAGGAGACCCAGTACTTC. Amino acid sequence: CAWSVGKVAEETQYF.

This rearrangement joins TRBV7-9 to TRBJ1-6, with 8 bases identical to TRBD1. The germline CDR1 and CDR2 sequences are SEHNR and FQNEAQ (reference sequence). Losses at the gene ends were 2 bases for V and 7 bases for J; bases not matched to a gene: 4. CDR3 size: 15 residues. The CDR3 nucleotides read TGTGCCAGCAGCTTACATACAGGGGGAAATTCACCCCTCCACTTT. Residues: CASSLHTGGNSPLHF. The variable domain in full, with the rest retrieved from reference TRBV7-9 and TRBJ1-6, is DTGVSQNPRHKITKRGQNVTFRCDPISEHNRLYWYRQTLGQGPEFLTYFQNEAQLEKSRLLSDRFSAERPKGSFSTLEIQRTEQGDSAMYLCASSLHTGGNSPLHFGNGTRLTVT.

The chain links TRBV7-6 to TRBJ2-2; D may be TRBD1 (6 bases). Germline CDR1 and CDR2: SGHVS and FNYEAQ. V lost 6 bases and J 6 bases, leaving 11 bases between the germline ends. This CDR3 contains 13 residues. DNA of the CDR3: TGTGCCAGCAGAATACAGGGCTCCGGGGAGCTGTTTTTT. It specifies CASRIQGSGELFF.

The chain recombines TRBV4-1 with TRBJ1-2; tentatively, D is TRBD1 (5 bases). The CDR3 sequence is 15 residues long. V dropped 0 bases and J dropped 4 bases, with 12 bases sitting between them. CDR1 and CDR2 from the germline V gene are MGHRA and YSYEKL. Here the CDR3 DNA reads TGCGCCAGCAGCCAAGATACAGGAAGAGGCTATGGCTACACCTTC. Residues: CASSQDTGRGYGYTF.

The J gene is TRBJ1-2, the V gene TRBV29-1; no clear D. V was pared by 6 bases and J by 8 bases, with 10 bases between. This CDR3 region has 10 residues. The germline V gene has CDR1 SQVTM and CDR2 ANQGSEA. The CDR3 DNA is TGCAGCGTAGTAACGGGAGGCTACACCTTC. This gives the protein CSVVTGGYTF.

The chain recombines TRBV10-2 with TRBJ1-2, with D perhaps matching TRBD1 (6 bases). There are 11 residues in the CDR3. The V and J ends lost 9 bases and 2 bases respectively, with 7 bases between them. In germline, CDR1 is WSHSY, CDR2 SAAADI. CDR3 nucleotides: TGCGCCAGTACAGGGAACTATGGCTACACCTTC. This gives the protein CASTGNYGYTF.